A selection of T cell receptor beta chains follows, all from one sample in a study of a mutant IDH1 vaccine in newly diagnosed glioma. Measured with immunoSEQ multiplex PCR; TCRdb has only the in-frame clones, and not every one. Found here are tens of thousands of clones, under 90% of them singletons; the top ten hold 10% to 15%. These receptors' antigens are unknown. Sequences were derived from PBMCs, sampled from a glioma patient whose treatment included an IDH1 peptide vaccine. These TCRs come from a man between 18 and 35 years old with glioma. Each CDR3 is given with its conserved first and last residue. The order of the fields is clone size, V gene, D gene, J gene, CDR3 protein, CDR3 DNA. The D gene is left open where the match is weak. Not every row has a clone size; where given, it reads once, few, many or a size class.

abundance: few
v_gene: TRBV4-3
d_gene: .
j_gene: TRBJ2-7
CDR3aa: CASSLGARDNEQYF
CDR3nt: TGCGCCAGCAGCTTAGGCGCCAGGGACAACGAGCAGTACTTC

abundance: .
v_gene: TRBV18
d_gene: .
j_gene: TRBJ2-7
CDR3aa: CASSPNLGVGQGLESPYEQYF
CDR3nt: TGTGCCAGCTCACCTAACCTTGGGGTCGGGCAGGGGCTGGAGTCCCCCTACGAGCAGTACTTC

abundance: .
v_gene: TRBV7-6
d_gene: .
j_gene: TRBJ1-2
CDR3aa: CASSLEDVPGANYGYTF
CDR3nt: TGTGCCAGCAGCTTAGAGGACGTACCAGGGGCTAACTATGGCTACACCTTC

abundance: .
v_gene: TRBV7-3
d_gene: .
j_gene: TRBJ2-7
CDR3aa: CASSLRPGTPYEQYF
CDR3nt: TGTGCCAGCAGCTTACGCCCCGGGACACCTTACGAGCAGTACTTC

abundance: .
v_gene: TRBV4-3
d_gene: .
j_gene: TRBJ2-3
CDR3aa: CASSQELLRIDTDTQYF
CDR3nt: TGCGCCAGCAGCCAAGAGCTGTTAAGGATTGACACAGATACGCAGTATTTT

abundance: .
v_gene: TRBV4-2
d_gene: TRBD1
j_gene: TRBJ2-7
CDR3aa: CASSHPGTGEQYF
CDR3nt: TGTGCCAGCAGCCACCCCGGGACAGGCGAGCAGTACTTC

abundance: .
v_gene: TRBV5-1
d_gene: TRBD2
j_gene: TRBJ2-5
CDR3aa: CASSGLAGETQYF
CDR3nt: TGCGCCAGCAGCGGACTAGCGGGAGAGACCCAGTACTTC

abundance: .
v_gene: TRBV5-1
d_gene: TRBD2
j_gene: TRBJ2-1
CDR3aa: CASSLEGLSGVYNEQFF
CDR3nt: TGCGCCAGCAGCTTGGAGGGGCTAAGCGGGGTATACAATGAGCAGTTCTTC

abundance: .
v_gene: TRBV6-6
d_gene: .
j_gene: TRBJ2-7
CDR3aa: CASFGTGPRYEQYF
CDR3nt: TGTGCCAGTTTTGGGACGGGGCCGAGGTACGAGCAGTACTTC

abundance: .
v_gene: TRBV28
d_gene: TRBD1
j_gene: TRBJ1-2
CDR3aa: CASTIQGIYGYTF
CDR3nt: TGTGCCAGCACCATACAGGGGATCTATGGCTACACCTTC

abundance: .
v_gene: TRBV5-1
d_gene: TRBD1
j_gene: TRBJ1-5
CDR3aa: CASSLETGSHQPQHF
CDR3nt: TGCGCCAGCAGCTTGGAGACAGGGTCCCACCAGCCCCAGCATTTT

abundance: .
v_gene: TRBV5-1
d_gene: .
j_gene: TRBJ2-6
CDR3aa: CASSPDSGANVLTF
CDR3nt: TGCGCCAGCAGCCCGGACTCTGGGGCCAACGTCCTGACTTTC

abundance: .
v_gene: TRBV5-1
d_gene: .
j_gene: TRBJ2-2
CDR3aa: CASRSPTGRGSGELFF
CDR3nt: TGCGCCAGCAGATCGCCGACCGGGCGGGGCTCCGGGGAGCTGTTTTTT

abundance: .
v_gene: TRBV6-1
d_gene: .
j_gene: TRBJ1-2
CDR3aa: CASTAGRGYGYTF
CDR3nt: TGTGCCAGCACAGCAGGGAGAGGCTATGGCTACACCTTC

abundance: .
v_gene: TRBV7-9
d_gene: .
j_gene: TRBJ1-3
CDR3aa: CASSPGSSLSSGNTIYF
CDR3nt: TGTGCCAGCAGCCCAGGATCAAGCCTGAGCTCTGGAAACACCATATATTTT

abundance: .
v_gene: TRBV10-3
d_gene: TRBD1
j_gene: TRBJ1-4
CDR3aa: CAISEPRQGSEKLFF
CDR3nt: TGTGCCATCAGTGAGCCCCGACAGGGTAGCGAAAAACTGTTTTTT

abundance: .
v_gene: TRBV2
d_gene: .
j_gene: TRBJ2-5
CDR3aa: CASSPDSLETQYF
CDR3nt: TGTGCCAGCAGTCCGGACAGCCTGGAGACCCAGTACTTC

abundance: .
v_gene: TRBV19
d_gene: .
j_gene: TRBJ1-1
CDR3aa: CASSKTGYATEAFF
CDR3nt: TGTGCCAGTAGTAAAACAGGGTACGCGACTGAAGCTTTCTTT

abundance: few
v_gene: TRBV5-4
d_gene: .
j_gene: TRBJ1-1
CDR3aa: CASSLGGTWRRYTEAFF
CDR3nt: TGTGCCAGCAGCTTAGGTGGGACCTGGCGCCGATACACTGAAGCTTTCTTT

abundance: .
v_gene: TRBV18
d_gene: .
j_gene: TRBJ1-3
CDR3aa: CASSRQTSSGNTIYF
CDR3nt: TGTGCCAGCTCACGCCAGACGAGCTCTGGAAACACCATATATTTT

abundance: .
v_gene: TRBV7-3
d_gene: .
j_gene: TRBJ1-1
CDR3aa: CASNPGGGLNTEAFF
CDR3nt: TGTGCCAGCAACCCTGGGGGGGGCCTGAACACTGAAGCTTTCTTT

abundance: .
v_gene: TRBV30
d_gene: TRBD1
j_gene: TRBJ2-7
CDR3aa: CARGQGYEQYF
CDR3nt: TGTGCCCGTGGACAGGGCTACGAGCAGTACTTC

abundance: .
v_gene: TRBV18
d_gene: .
j_gene: TRBJ2-2
CDR3aa: CASSPSITNTGELFF
CDR3nt: TGTGCCAGCTCACCAAGCATCACCAACACCGGGGAGCTGTTTTTT

abundance: .
v_gene: TRBV6-1
d_gene: .
j_gene: TRBJ1-5
CDR3aa: CASSEVRQVQPQHF
CDR3nt: TGTGCCAGCAGTGAAGTAAGGCAGGTTCAGCCCCAGCATTTT

abundance: .
v_gene: TRBV7-9
d_gene: .
j_gene: TRBJ1-1
CDR3aa: CASSSSGREAFF
CDR3nt: TGTGCCAGCAGCTCCTCAGGGAGGGAAGCTTTCTTT

abundance: .
v_gene: TRBV5-1
d_gene: TRBD1
j_gene: TRBJ1-1
CDR3aa: CASSPPGFVDGTGVKMDTEAFF
CDR3nt: TGCGCCAGCAGCCCACCTGGTTTTGTGGACGGGACAGGGGTGAAAATGGACACTGAAGCTTTCTTT

abundance: .
v_gene: TRBV29-1
d_gene: .
j_gene: TRBJ2-7
CDR3aa: CSAGHSSYEQYF
CDR3nt: TGCAGCGCAGGACACAGCTCCTACGAGCAGTACTTC

abundance: .
v_gene: TRBV13
d_gene: .
j_gene: TRBJ2-3
CDR3aa: CASSLYGASTDTQYF
CDR3nt: TGTGCCAGCAGCTTATACGGAGCTAGCACAGATACGCAGTATTTT

abundance: .
v_gene: TRBV10-3
d_gene: TRBD2
j_gene: TRBJ2-3
CDR3aa: CAISDGLAETDTQYF
CDR3nt: TGTGCCATCAGTGACGGACTAGCGGAGACAGATACGCAGTATTTT

abundance: few
v_gene: TRBV28
d_gene: .
j_gene: TRBJ1-5
CDR3aa: CASSLNRNQPQHF
CDR3nt: TGTGCCAGCAGTTTAAACAGAAATCAGCCCCAGCATTTT

abundance: .
v_gene: TRBV5-1
d_gene: TRBD1
j_gene: TRBJ1-1
CDR3aa: CASSFDRGINTEAFF
CDR3nt: TGCGCCAGCAGCTTTGACAGGGGGATCAACACTGAAGCTTTCTTT

abundance: .
v_gene: TRBV2
d_gene: .
j_gene: TRBJ1-3
CDR3aa: CASSATRVSGNTIYF
CDR3nt: TGTGCCAGCAGCGCAACCAGGGTGTCTGGAAACACCATATATTTT

abundance: .
v_gene: TRBV2
d_gene: TRBD2
j_gene: TRBJ2-2
CDR3aa: CASGGGPANTGELFF
CDR3nt: TGTGCCAGCGGGGGGGGACCAGCGAACACCGGGGAGCTGTTTTTT

abundance: .
v_gene: TRBV19
d_gene: TRBD1
j_gene: TRBJ1-2
CDR3aa: CASSPGQETNYGYTF
CDR3nt: TGTGCCAGTAGCCCGGGACAGGAGACTAACTATGGCTACACCTTC

abundance: .
v_gene: TRBV5-1
d_gene: .
j_gene: TRBJ2-7
CDR3aa: CASSLAGLSYEQYF
CDR3nt: TGCGCCAGCAGCTTGGCTGGGCTCTCCTACGAGCAGTACTTC

abundance: .
v_gene: TRBV9
d_gene: TRBD1
j_gene: TRBJ2-7
CDR3aa: CASSLGTESYEQYF
CDR3nt: TGTGCCAGCAGCCTTGGGACAGAGAGCTACGAGCAGTACTTC

abundance: .
v_gene: TRBV27
d_gene: TRBD1
j_gene: TRBJ1-5
CDR3aa: CASKKTGGFQPQHF
CDR3nt: TGTGCCAGCAAAAAGACAGGGGGCTTTCAGCCCCAGCATTTT

abundance: .
v_gene: TRBV5-4
d_gene: TRBD2
j_gene: TRBJ2-3
CDR3aa: CASSLGQLGGDTQYF
CDR3nt: TGTGCCAGCAGCTTGGGACAGTTGGGGGGGGATACGCAGTATTTT

abundance: .
v_gene: TRBV5-1
d_gene: .
j_gene: TRBJ1-6
CDR3aa: CASSFDATTVALYNSPLHF
CDR3nt: TGCGCCAGCAGCTTCGATGCAACAACGGTCGCCCTATATAATTCACCCCTCCACTTT

abundance: .
v_gene: TRBV7-6
d_gene: .
j_gene: TRBJ1-1
CDR3aa: CASSLVGAPSHTEAFF
CDR3nt: TGTGCCAGCAGCTTAGTCGGGGCCCCGAGTCACACTGAAGCTTTCTTT

abundance: .
v_gene: TRBV5-1
d_gene: TRBD1
j_gene: TRBJ1-2
CDR3aa: CASSLQGSYGYTF
CDR3nt: TGCGCCAGCAGCTTACAGGGGAGCTATGGCTACACCTTC